A selection of T cell receptor beta chains follows, all from one sample in a study of blood T cell repertoires in COVID-19. Sequencing used immunoSEQ multiplex PCR; TCRdb keeps in-frame clones, though not all of them. The sample has 250,000 to 400,000 clones, about 87% seen once. The sequenced sample was peripheral blood. The receptors derive from a woman aged 25 to 39 with COVID-19, enrolled during active disease. The conserved cysteine and the conserved F or W are not part of the CDR3 here.

CDR3: ASSVFDRDRGRLTQY
length: 15
V: TRBV9

CDR3: ASSGGALETQY
length: 11
V: TRBV19

CDR3: ASSLAQQGNTGELF
length: 14
V: TRBV5-6

CDR3: ASSQDRVWNSPLH
length: 13
V: TRBV3-1/TRBV3-2

CDR3: ASSILRQANQPQH
length: 13
V: TRBV19

CDR3: SVEEDIQY
length: 8
V: TRBV29-1

CDR3: ASSAREGDTIY
length: 11
V: TRBV27

CDR3: SVEAGQGIAGELF
length: 13
V: TRBV29-1

CDR3: ASSYVDTGELF
length: 11
V: TRBV6-5

CDR3: ASSSRTGSFTEAF
length: 13
V: TRBV6-5

CDR3: ASSTGTGGMYGYT
length: 13
V: TRBV11-3

CDR3: ASSTQENTEAF
length: 11
V: TRBV6-2/TRBV6-3

CDR3: ASSQDSSGANVLT
length: 13
V: TRBV4-2

CDR3: ASSLENSRSEAF
length: 12
V: TRBV5-1

CDR3: ASSYSVRTGSPLH
length: 13
V: TRBV6-2/TRBV6-3

CDR3: ASSFNPLPDEQF
length: 12
V: TRBV5-1

CDR3: ASSYSTNTEAF
length: 11
V: TRBV6-5

CDR3: ASSLLGGSEAF
length: 11
V: TRBV28

CDR3: ASSFYGNEQF
length: 10
V: TRBV7-2

CDR3: ASSITGQGAETGELF
length: 15
V: TRBV21-1

CDR3: ASRGAGSDTQY
length: 11
V: TRBV6-5

CDR3: ASSFGDSSYNEQF
length: 13
V: TRBV5-6

CDR3: ASSFGQGAYGYT
length: 12
V: TRBV5-4

CDR3: ASSLWFGGYT
length: 10
V: TRBV5-6

CDR3: AARDSSSGNTIY
length: 12
V: TRBV19

CDR3: ASRATGNYGYT
length: 11
V: TRBV5-1

CDR3: ASSYSRGGEAF
length: 11
V: TRBV6-5

CDR3: ASSLGLSTDTQY
length: 12
V: TRBV7-2

CDR3: ACTGGAAEEQF
length: 11
V: TRBV2

CDR3: ASSTTGTYSPLH
length: 12
V: TRBV19

CDR3: ASSQDRSGGALSNPGELF
length: 18
V: TRBV4-2

CDR3: ASYRGPNTEAF
length: 11
V: TRBV6-5

CDR3: ASSSGGAVRNSPLH
length: 14
V: TRBV7-9

CDR3: ASSINRDTEAF
length: 11
V: TRBV19

CDR3: ASRRPGQGSTLH
length: 12
V: TRBV2

CDR3: AISESPNQETQY
length: 12
V: TRBV10-3

CDR3: ASRATTGTGGGNTIY
length: 15
V: TRBV2

CDR3: ASSGGSTDTQY
length: 11
V: TRBV2

CDR3: ASSSTGGGYT
length: 10
V: TRBV5-1

CDR3: ASSRTSGGTQETQY
length: 14
V: TRBV9